These 7 T cell receptor beta chains were all obtained from the same sample, sequenced in a study of cytomegalovirus exposure and HLA in healthy donors. A multiplex PCR was run with 60 Vbeta primers and 13 Jbeta primers. Method: immunoSEQ multiplex PCR; TCRdb's copy keeps in-frame clones and lacks some. The sample consists of about 140,000 clones, 75% to 85% of them appearing once. The sequencing sample was made of PBMCs. The receptors shown here come from a female donor in good health and CMV-seronegative.

The chain recombines TRBV28 with TRBJ1-1; D perhaps matches TRBD1 (5 bases). The germline V and J ends were trimmed by 4 bases and 4 bases, with 25 bases remaining between them. The CDR3 loop spans 18 amino acids. Germline CDR1 and CDR2: MDHEN and SYDVKM. As DNA, the CDR3 is TGTGCCAGCAGTTCACCCCCCTTAAGGGGCAGAAGGAGCACTGAAGCTTTCTTT. Translation: CASSSPPLRGRRSTEAFF.

The table lists this clone with a count of one. The rearrangement links TRBV10-3 to TRBJ2-5, with 11 positions matching TRBD2. This CDR3 spans 16 amino acids. Germline lookup yields CDR1 ENHRY and CDR2 SYGVKD. J gave up 5 bases and V 0 bases, and 5 bases lay outside the gene matches. The CDR3 DNA sequence: TGTGCCATCAGTGAGTCATTAGCGGGGGGGCCGGAGACCCAGTACTTC. It specifies CAISESLAGGPETQYF.

The chain uses TRBV7-9 and TRBJ2-6; D gene ambiguous. Germline assignment: CDR1 SEHNR and CDR2 FQNEAQ (reference sequence). This CDR3 region has 13 residues. V was trimmed by 3 bases and J by 4 bases, leaving 4 bases between them. Here the CDR3 reads CASSLRGANVLTF. DNA of the CDR3: TGTGCCAGCAGCTTGCGGGGGGCCAACGTCCTGACTTTC.

V and J are TRBV19 and TRBJ1-5, with 9 bases matching TRBD1. Germline-derived CDR1 and CDR2 are LNHDA and SQIVND (reference sequence). With V trimmed by 3 bases and J by 6 bases, 9 bases remained unmatched. The CDR3 is made up of 16 amino acids. Here the CDR3 reads CASSMPPGTGSQPQHF. CDR3 bases: TGTGCCAGTAGTATGCCCCCCGGGACAGGGAGTCAGCCCCAGCATTTT.

Worth noting for this clone: Other DNA sequences in this sample translate to the same CDR3. This chain links TRBV20-1 with TRBJ1-2; D gene uncertain. The CDR3 contains 11 residues. CDR1 is DFQATT and CDR2 is SNEGSKA in the germline V gene (reference sequence). Trimming removed 3 bases at V and 4 bases at J, with 6 bases between. The CDR3 region is CSASRGYGYTF. CDR3 DNA: TGCAGTGCTAGCCGAGGCTATGGCTACACCTTC.

The rearrangement uses TRBV5-5 and TRBJ2-7, with unresolved D. The CDR3 is 14 residues long. Germline loops: CDR1 SGHKS, CDR2 YYEKEE (reference sequence). The V and J ends lost 2 bases and 2 bases respectively, with 11 bases between them. The CDR3 sequence is CASSFATSTYEQYF. DNA for the CDR3: TGTGCCAGCAGCTTTGCGACAAGTACCTACGAGCAGTACTTC.

The V gene is TRBV5-1, the J gene TRBJ1-1; 9 bases match TRBD1. The CDR3 has 17 amino acids. The V gene end was trimmed by 0 bases and the J gene end by 4 bases; junction bases not matched to a gene: 10. CDR1 is SGHRS, CDR2 YFSETQ, per germline. The chain's CDR3 is CASSLVASQTGGTEAFF. In DNA, the CDR3 is TGCGCCAGCAGCTTGGTAGCTTCCCAGACAGGGGGCACTGAAGCTTTCTTT.